Given below is one TCR beta chain in context. The data belong to a study of cytomegalovirus exposure and HLA in healthy donors. Overall study: Out of 150 million to 200 million T cells, an earlier analysis found about 120 million unique TCR beta sequences in total. Inside one of the first data releases sat around 80 million unique TCRs taken from HLA-typed donors.

Use of 60 Vbeta and 13 Jbeta primers characterized the PCR. Repertoires were generated with immunoSEQ multiplex PCR, while TCRdb's copy carries only in-frame clones and drops some. This sample has about 160,000 clones, with 70% to 85% found just once. After removal of 6 bases from V and 6 bases from J, the junction contained 5 bases not matched to a gene. The germline gives CDR1 LNHDA, CDR2 SQIVND (reference sequence). The CDR3 sequence is 15 residues long. The sequencing input was PBMCs. This receptor was taken from a man aged 45-60 years in good health and CMV-seropositive. The chain employs TRBV19 and TRBJ2-3, with 14 nucleotides matching TRBD2. CDR3 sequence reads: CASRTSGRAGDTQYF. The CDR3 nucleotides are TGTGCCAGTAGGACTAGCGGGAGGGCCGGGGATACGCAGTATTTT.